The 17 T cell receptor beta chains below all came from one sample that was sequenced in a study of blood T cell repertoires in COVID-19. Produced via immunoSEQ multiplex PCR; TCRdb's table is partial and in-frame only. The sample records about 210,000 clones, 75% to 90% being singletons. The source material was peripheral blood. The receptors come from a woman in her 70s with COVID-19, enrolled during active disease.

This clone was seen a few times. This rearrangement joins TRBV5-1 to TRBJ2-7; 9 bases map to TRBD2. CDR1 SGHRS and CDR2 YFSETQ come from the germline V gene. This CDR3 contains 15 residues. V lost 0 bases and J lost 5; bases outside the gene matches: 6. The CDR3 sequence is CASSLVVAGDHEQYF. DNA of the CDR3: TGCGCCAGCAGCTTGGTGGTAGCGGGAGACCACGAGCAGTACTTC.

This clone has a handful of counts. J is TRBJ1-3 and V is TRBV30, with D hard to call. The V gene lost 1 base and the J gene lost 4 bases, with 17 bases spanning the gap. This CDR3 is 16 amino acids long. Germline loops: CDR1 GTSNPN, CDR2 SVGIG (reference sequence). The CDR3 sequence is CAWSAPYGISGNTIYF. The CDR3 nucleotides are TGTGCCTGGAGTGCCCCTTACGGTATCTCCGGAAACACCATATATTTT. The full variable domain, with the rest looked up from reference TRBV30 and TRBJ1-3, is SQTIHQWPATLVQPVGSPLSLECTVEGTSNPNLYWYRQAAGRGLQLLFYSVGIGQISSEVPQNLSASRPQDRQFILSSKKLLLSDSGFYLCAWSAPYGISGNTIYFGEGSWLTVV.

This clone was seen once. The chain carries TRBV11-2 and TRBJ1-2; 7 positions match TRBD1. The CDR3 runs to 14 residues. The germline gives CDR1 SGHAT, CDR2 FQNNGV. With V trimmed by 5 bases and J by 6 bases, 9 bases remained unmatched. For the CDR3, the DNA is TGTGCCAGCAGCCGAACGGGACAGAACGATGGCTACACCTTC. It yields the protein CASSRTGQNDGYTF.

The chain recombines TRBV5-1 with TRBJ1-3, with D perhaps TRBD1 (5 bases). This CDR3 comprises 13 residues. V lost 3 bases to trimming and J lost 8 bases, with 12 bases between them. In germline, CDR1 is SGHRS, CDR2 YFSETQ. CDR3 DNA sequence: TGCGCCAGCAGCTCCCAGGGTTCGGACACCATATATTTT. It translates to CASSSQGSDTIYF.

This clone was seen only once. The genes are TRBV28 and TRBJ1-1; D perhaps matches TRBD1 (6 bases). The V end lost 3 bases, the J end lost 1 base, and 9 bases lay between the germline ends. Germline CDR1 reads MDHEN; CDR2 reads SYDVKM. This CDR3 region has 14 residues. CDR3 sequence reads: CASSLGTQNTEAFF. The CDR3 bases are TGTGCCAGCAGTTTGGGGACACAGAACACTGAAGCTTTCTTT.

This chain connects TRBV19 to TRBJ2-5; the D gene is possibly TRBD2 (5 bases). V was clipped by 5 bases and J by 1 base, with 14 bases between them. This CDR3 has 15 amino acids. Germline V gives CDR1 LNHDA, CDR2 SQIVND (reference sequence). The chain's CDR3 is CASSSLRAGQETQYF. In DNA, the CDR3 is TGTGCCAGTAGTTCCTTGCGGGCGGGCCAAGAGACCCAGTACTTC.

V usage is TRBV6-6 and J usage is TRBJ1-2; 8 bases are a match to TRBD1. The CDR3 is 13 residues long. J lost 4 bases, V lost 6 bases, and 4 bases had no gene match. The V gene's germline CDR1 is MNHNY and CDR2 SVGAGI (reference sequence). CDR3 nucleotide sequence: TGTGCCAGCAGCCAACAGGGGGGCTATGGCTACACCTTC. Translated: CASSQQGGYGYTF.

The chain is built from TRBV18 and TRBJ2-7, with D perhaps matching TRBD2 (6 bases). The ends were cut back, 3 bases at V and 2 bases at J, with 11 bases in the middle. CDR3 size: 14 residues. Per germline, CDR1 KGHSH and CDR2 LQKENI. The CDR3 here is CASSPPGLPYEQYF. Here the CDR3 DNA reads TGTGCCAGCTCACCCCCCGGACTACCCTACGAGCAGTACTTC.

The CDR3 region is CASSTGQGDQETQYF. Here the CDR3 DNA reads TGCGCCAGCAGCACCGGACAGGGGGACCAAGAGACCCAGTACTTC. The rearrangement uses TRBV5-1 and TRBJ2-5, with 10 bases aligning to TRBD1. Germline V gene sequence: CDR1 SGHRS, CDR2 YFSETQ. Trimming removed 4 bases from V and 0 bases from J; junction bases left unmatched: 3. There are 15 residues in the CDR3.

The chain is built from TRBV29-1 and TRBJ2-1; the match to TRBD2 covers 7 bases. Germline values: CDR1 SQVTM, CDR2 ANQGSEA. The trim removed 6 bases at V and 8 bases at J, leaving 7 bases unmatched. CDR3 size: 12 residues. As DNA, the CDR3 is TGCAGCGTCGTCCCAGGGAGGGATGAGCAGTTCTTC. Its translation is CSVVPGRDEQFF.

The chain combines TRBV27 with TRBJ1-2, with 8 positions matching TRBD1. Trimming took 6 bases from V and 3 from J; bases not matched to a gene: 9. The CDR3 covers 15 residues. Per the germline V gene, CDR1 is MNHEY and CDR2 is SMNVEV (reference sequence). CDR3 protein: CASSPRRDRHYGYTF. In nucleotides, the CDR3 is TGTGCCAGCAGCCCCCGCCGGGACAGGCACTATGGCTACACCTTC.

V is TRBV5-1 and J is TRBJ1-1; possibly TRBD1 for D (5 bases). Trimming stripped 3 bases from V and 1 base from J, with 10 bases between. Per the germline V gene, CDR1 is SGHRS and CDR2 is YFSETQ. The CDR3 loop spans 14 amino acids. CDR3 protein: CASSWGLSNTEAFF. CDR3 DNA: TGCGCCAGCAGCTGGGGACTGTCGAACACTGAAGCTTTCTTT.

CDR3 sequence reads: CASSLMGQSQETQYF. The CDR3 nucleotides read TGCGCCAGCAGCCTGATGGGACAGAGCCAAGAGACCCAGTACTTC. This chain connects TRBV5-1 to TRBJ2-5; 7 bases fit TRBD1. The CDR3 consists of 15 residues. Trimming took 4 bases from V and 1 from J; bases not matched to a gene: 7. CDR1 is SGHRS and CDR2 is YFSETQ in the germline V gene.

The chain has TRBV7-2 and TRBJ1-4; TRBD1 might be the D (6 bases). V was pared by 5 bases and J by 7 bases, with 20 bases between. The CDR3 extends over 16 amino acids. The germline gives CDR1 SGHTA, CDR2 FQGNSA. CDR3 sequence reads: CASSQQGPSGGEKLFF. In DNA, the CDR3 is TGTGCCAGCAGCCAGCAGGGGCCCAGTGGGGGTGAAAAACTGTTTTTT.

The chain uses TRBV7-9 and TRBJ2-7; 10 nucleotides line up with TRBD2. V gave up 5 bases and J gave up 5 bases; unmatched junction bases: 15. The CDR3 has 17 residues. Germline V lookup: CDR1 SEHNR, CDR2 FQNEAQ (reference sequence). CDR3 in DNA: TGTGCCAGCAGCGGCGGGGCTAGCGGGAGTGGTTTGAACGAGCAGTACTTC. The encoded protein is CASSGGASGSGLNEQYF.

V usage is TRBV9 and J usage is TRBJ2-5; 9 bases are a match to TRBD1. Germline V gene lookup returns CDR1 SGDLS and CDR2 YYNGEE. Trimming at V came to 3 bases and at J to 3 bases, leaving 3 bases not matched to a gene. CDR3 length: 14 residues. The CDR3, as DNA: TGTGCCAGCAGCGGACGGGACAGGGAAGAGACCCAGTACTTC. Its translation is CASSGRDREETQYF.

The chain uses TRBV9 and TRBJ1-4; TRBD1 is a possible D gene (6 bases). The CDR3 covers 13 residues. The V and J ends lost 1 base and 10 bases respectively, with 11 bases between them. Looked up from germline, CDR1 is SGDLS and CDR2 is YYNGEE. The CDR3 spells CASSVRGGSKLFF. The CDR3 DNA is TGTGCCAGCAGCGTAAGAGGGGGTTCAAAACTGTTTTTT.